This TCR beta chain was observed in a study of response to subunit inactivated influenza vaccine. Broader study findings: Researchers suggested that each seasonal influenza vaccination recruits few new T cells.

The V end lost 8 bases, the J end lost 1 base, and 13 bases lay between the germline ends. The CDR3 totals 13 residues. The germline gives CDR1 SGHKS, CDR2 YYEKEE (reference sequence). Each CDR3 protein gets one entry after TCRdb re-called the RT-PCR reads with MiXCR. The repertoire has roughly 650,000 distinct CDR3 sequences, around 15% of them found once; the top ten carry 7.5% to 8%. To note about this clonotype: No antigen is known for it.

The clonotype comes from a man aged 50-59 years who received an inactivated influenza vaccine. V is TRBV5-5 and J is TRBJ2-7, with TRBD1 as a possible D gene (6 bases). Source: PBMCs from blood, taken around 15 days before vaccination. CDR3 DNA sequence: TGTGCCAGTTACCACACAGGGTCCTACGAGCAGTACTTC. It codes for CASYHTGSYEQYF.